This TCR beta chain was profiled in a study of early T cells in non-severe SARS-CoV-2 infection. Background on the study: Sequenced bulk RNA came from whole blood that was unsorted, and chains were unpaired. Overall study findings and caveats: Database matching using VDJdb favored anti-spike CD8 responses, with private and CD4 specificities left missing.

Germline CDR1 SNHLY, CDR2 FYNNEI. CDR3 length: 14 residues. The V and J ends lost 6 bases and 9 bases, in that order; junction bases with no gene match: 8. Researchers attached unique molecular identifiers to individual cDNA molecules. TCRdb re-called the 5' RACE reads with MiXCR, one entry per CDR3 protein. This repertoire shows more than 65,000 distinct CDR3 sequences, approximately 13% found once; its top ten account for 1.4%. This clonotype was observed at least ten times. Its antigen is undetermined. Sequencing was carried out using whole blood. The TCR originated in an adult who was a healthcare worker with PCR-confirmed SARS-CoV-2 infection or an uninfected control (not recorded which). The chain joins TRBV2 to TRBJ2-1; 10 bases align to TRBD1. CDR3 in DNA: TGTGCCAGCAGAGCCGGGACAGGGGCAACTGAGCAGTTCTTC. This sequence encodes CASRAGTGATEQFF.